Detailed here is one T cell receptor beta chain. Its target is unknown. CDR1 and CDR2 (germline): GTSNPN, SVGIG (reference sequence). This CDR3 spans 13 amino acids. V was clipped by 8 bases and J by 6 bases; unmatched bases: 12. This specimen belongs to a study of shared clonotypes between healthy human individuals. General observations from the study: The generation probabilities recorded for non-shared clonotypes fell below those of clonotypes shared by all four donors. Naive subsets generally exceeded memory subsets in estimated richness.

Each replicate PCR on the sorted subsets used 150 to 200 ng DNA (around 30,000 T cell genomes). TCRdb keeps only in-frame clones here, not all; method: immunoSEQ multiplex PCR. The sample consists of hundreds of thousands of clones, approximately 97% of them appearing once. The TCR originated in a woman in her twenties or thirties in good health. Sequences were obtained from naive CD4+ T cells sorted from blood. This sample's subset: CD45RA+ positively selected. The chain has TRBV30 and TRBJ2-7; 8 bases agree with TRBD1. CDR3 DNA sequence: TGTGCCCGAGCCGGGACAGGAGTATTCGAGCAGTACTTC. Encoded protein: CARAGTGVFEQYF. The full variable domain, in which reference TRBV30 and TRBJ2-7 provide the parts outside the CDR3, is SQTIHQWPATLVQPVGSPLSLECTVEGTSNPNLYWYRQAAGRGLQLLFYSVGIGQISSEVPQNLSASRPQDRQFILSSKKLLLSDSGFYLCARAGTGVFEQYFGPGTRLTVT.